These T cell receptor beta chains were read from a single sample in a study of beta chain features in type 1 diabetes. Some clones are missing from TCRdb's copy, which holds only in-frame ones; the method was immunoSEQ multiplex PCR. This table has about 260,000 clones, 20% appearing once. The source material was naive CD4+ T cells from blood. Source of these receptors: a woman between 35 and 50 years old with type 1 diabetes. The CDR3 runs from the conserved cysteine through the conserved F or W. Each record gives: clone size, V gene, D gene, J gene, CDR3 protein, CDR3 DNA. D genes are given only for firm matches. Where a row states a size, it is once, few, many or the class of an expanded clone; other rows omit it.

size: once
V: TRBV5-6
D: .
J: TRBJ2-5
CDR3: CASSRGWTQYF
DNA: TGTGCCAGCAGCCGGGGGTGGACCCAGTACTTC

size: few
V: TRBV19
D: TRBD1
J: TRBJ2-1
CDR3: CASKGALFNEQFF
DNA: TGTGCCAGTAAGGGGGCCCTTTTCAATGAGCAGTTCTTC

size: .
V: TRBV7-9
D: TRBD2
J: TRBJ2-7
CDR3: CASSLAAYEQYF
DNA: TGTGCCAGCAGTCTAGCGGCTTACGAGCAGTACTTC

size: few
V: TRBV10-3
D: .
J: TRBJ2-3
CDR3: CAISEQASTDTQYF
DNA: TGTGCCATCAGTGAGCAGGCATCGACAGATACGCAGTATTTT

size: .
V: TRBV5-1
D: TRBD1
J: TRBJ2-1
CDR3: CASSPPPGQGANEQFF
DNA: TGCGCCAGCAGCCCCCCTCCGGGACAGGGGGCGAATGAGCAGTTCTTC

size: .
V: TRBV18
D: TRBD2
J: TRBJ2-1
CDR3: CASSPISGRGTYNEQFF
DNA: TGTGCCAGCTCACCCATTAGCGGGAGAGGGACCTACAATGAGCAGTTCTTC

size: .
V: TRBV30
D: TRBD2
J: TRBJ2-1
CDR3: CAWSDGTSGNEQFF
DNA: TGTGCCTGGAGTGACGGGACTAGCGGCAATGAGCAGTTCTTC

size: once
V: TRBV28
D: .
J: TRBJ1-6
CDR3: CASSFNSLNNSPLHF
DNA: TGTGCCAGCAGTTTTAACTCCCTTAATAATTCACCCCTCCACTTT

size: .
V: TRBV18
D: .
J: TRBJ2-1
CDR3: CASSPGEANEQFF
DNA: TGTGCCAGCTCACCTGGGGAGGCCAATGAGCAGTTCTTC

size: few
V: TRBV7-9
D: .
J: TRBJ2-5
CDR3: CASSLEGGYQETQYF
DNA: TGTGCCAGCAGCTTAGAAGGGGGATACCAAGAGACCCAGTACTTC

size: .
V: TRBV5-1
D: .
J: TRBJ2-7
CDR3: CASSTGTGLYEQYF
DNA: TGCGCCAGCAGCACCGGGACGGGACTCTACGAGCAGTACTTC

size: .
V: TRBV15
D: TRBD1
J: TRBJ2-1
CDR3: CATSRDPGQGSYNEQFF
DNA: TGTGCCACCAGCAGAGACCCCGGACAGGGGTCCTACAATGAGCAGTTCTTC

size: .
V: TRBV9
D: TRBD2
J: TRBJ2-5
CDR3: CASSRAGESQETQYF
DNA: TGTGCCAGCAGCCGAGCGGGGGAATCCCAAGAGACCCAGTACTTC

size: .
V: TRBV7-2
D: .
J: TRBJ1-5
CDR3: CASSLEGTHNQPQHF
DNA: TGTGCCAGCAGCTTAGAGGGGACACACAATCAGCCCCAGCATTTT

size: .
V: TRBV11-2
D: TRBD1
J: TRBJ2-1
CDR3: CASSFEGAPYNEQFF
DNA: TGTGCCAGCAGCTTCGAGGGGGCACCTTACAATGAGCAGTTCTTC

size: .
V: TRBV18
D: .
J: TRBJ2-7
CDR3: CASSPGGGYYEQYF
DNA: TGTGCCAGCTCACCCGGTGGGGGGTACTACGAGCAGTACTTC

size: .
V: TRBV7-2
D: .
J: TRBJ2-4
CDR3: CASSFGQPKNIQYF
DNA: TGTGCCAGCAGCTTCGGACAGCCTAAAAACATTCAGTACTTC

size: few
V: TRBV7-2
D: TRBD2
J: TRBJ2-3
CDR3: CASSERLAGGPDTQYF
DNA: TGTGCCAGCAGCGAAAGACTAGCGGGAGGGCCAGATACGCAGTATTTT

size: .
V: TRBV7-2
D: TRBD1
J: TRBJ1-1
CDR3: CASSFSGGETEAFF
DNA: TGTGCCAGCAGCTTTTCAGGGGGCGAAACTGAAGCTTTCTTT

size: .
V: TRBV6-5
D: .
J: TRBJ2-7
CDR3: CASSSVSYEQYF
DNA: TGTGCCAGCAGTTCCGTCTCCTACGAGCAGTACTTC

size: .
V: TRBV29-1
D: .
J: TRBJ1-4
CDR3: CSVRATPGEKLFF
DNA: TGCAGCGTTCGAGCCACCCCGGGGGAAAAACTGTTTTTT

size: .
V: TRBV2
D: TRBD1
J: TRBJ2-3
CDR3: CATRDRGSTDTQYF
DNA: TGTGCCACAAGGGACAGGGGGAGCACAGATACGCAGTATTTT

size: .
V: TRBV4-2
D: .
J: TRBJ2-5
CDR3: CASSQVTGQETQYF
DNA: TGTGCCAGCAGCCAAGTAACAGGCCAAGAGACCCAGTACTTC

size: .
V: TRBV2
D: TRBD1
J: TRBJ2-2
CDR3: CASDRDRGHLELFF
DNA: TGTGCCAGCGACCGGGACAGGGGCCATCTGGAGCTGTTTTTT

size: .
V: TRBV5-1
D: .
J: TRBJ2-6
CDR3: CASTRGKVSGANVLTF
DNA: TGCGCCAGCACGCGGGGCAAAGTCTCCGGGGCCAACGTCCTGACTTTC

size: few
V: TRBV28
D: .
J: TRBJ2-4
CDR3: CASSFSQGAKNIQYF
DNA: TGTGCCAGCAGTTTTTCACAGGGAGCCAAAAACATTCAGTACTTC

size: .
V: TRBV4-1
D: TRBD1
J: TRBJ2-6
CDR3: CASSQGGTGPSGANVLTF
DNA: TGCGCCAGCAGCCAAGGAGGGACAGGGCCCTCTGGGGCCAACGTCCTGACTTTC

size: .
V: TRBV7-2
D: .
J: TRBJ2-4
CDR3: CASSLGARGDIQYF
DNA: TGTGCCAGCAGCTTAGGGGCCAGGGGAGACATTCAGTACTTC

size: .
V: TRBV5-1
D: .
J: TRBJ1-1
CDR3: CASTLGGEGTEAFF
DNA: TGCGCCAGCACCCTCGGGGGGGAAGGGACTGAAGCTTTCTTT